The present entry profiles one T cell receptor beta chain with its context. Repertoires were generated with immunoSEQ multiplex PCR, while TCRdb's copy carries only in-frame clones and drops some. The sample includes 40,000 to 50,000 clones, 75% to 90% of them seen just once. These data are taken from a study of PD-L1 blockade in urothelial cancer. Study at large: Blood was subjected to analysis at 3 weeks (second dose) and 6 weeks following treatment start. Each blood sample yielded a median of 141,255 T cells.

The junction had 1 base not matched to a gene; V was cut back by 3 bases and J by 2 bases. The CDR3 contains 16 residues. CDR1 and CDR2 from the germline V gene are SGHRS and YFSETQ. Time point in this sample: peripheral blood 6 weeks after treatment start. The origin of this receptor is a man in his sixties with urothelial cancer. The sample was PBMCs, taken around atezolizumab (anti-PD-L1) treatment. This chain links TRBV5-1 with TRBJ2-1, with 14 positions matching TRBD2. The DNA for the CDR3 is TGCGCCAGCAGCTGGGGACTAGCGGGGGCCTACAATGAGCAGTTCTTC. Translation gives CASSWGLAGAYNEQFF. Supplemented by reference TRBV5-1 and TRBJ2-1, the full variable domain reads KAGVTQTPRYLIKTRGQQVTLSCSPISGHRSVSWYQQTPGQGLQFLFEYFSETQRNKGNFPGRFSGRQFSNSRSEMNVSTLELGDSALYLCASSWGLAGAYNEQFFGPGTRLTVL.